This TCR beta chain was obtained from a study of CD8+ T cells in alopecia areata. As to treatment: oral pan-JAK inhibitor, 5-10 mg twice daily. Reverse transcribed after extraction, RNA yielded cDNA as the sequencing template. Profiling relied on immunoSEQ multiplex PCR, and the TCRdb table lists in-frame clones only, not all of them. The table shows over 80,000 clones, with 44% occurring only once. Trimming cost V 5 bases and J 3 bases, with 10 bases left between them. Germline V gene sequence: CDR1 SNHLY, CDR2 FYNNEI. This CDR3 has 13 residues. This chain links TRBV2 with TRBJ1-1, with D perhaps TRBD1 (5 bases). The starting material was CD8+ T cells sorted from blood, obtained at week 24, from a patient treated with tofacitinib. The TCR sequence derives from a human donor with alopecia areata. CDR3 amino acids: CASSSGKYTEAFF. Written as DNA, the CDR3 is TGTGCCAGCAGTTCAGGGAAGTACACTGAAGCTTTCTTT.